Below are 6 T cell receptor beta chains sequenced from a single sample in a study of PD-L1 blockade in urothelial cancer. The repertoire was sequenced with immunoSEQ multiplex PCR; TCRdb's copy has only in-frame clones and lacks some. The table records some 51,000 clones, 88% of them present only once. Regarding time point: peripheral blood 6 weeks after treatment start. This specimen was PBMCs, taken around atezolizumab (anti-PD-L1) treatment. The receptor set was obtained from a man aged 55 to 69 with urothelial cancer.

The V gene is TRBV10-3, the J gene TRBJ1-1; D perhaps matches TRBD1 (6 bases). V was cut by 9 bases and J by 4 bases, with 15 bases left in between. The CDR3 is 13 amino acids. From germline, CDR1 is ENHRY and CDR2 SYGVKD. The CDR3 bases are TGTGCCATGTCAGGGGTAGGTGGCACTGAAGCTTTCTTT. Residues: CAMSGVGGTEAFF.

V gene TRBV5-6 combines with J gene TRBJ2-7, with a tentative D call TRBD1 (6 bases). The CDR3 covers 13 residues. V was clipped by 1 base and J by 11 bases, with 16 bases between them. The germline V gene has CDR1 SGHDT and CDR2 YYEEEE. The CDR3 here is CASSLLTGWGKYF. CDR3 nucleotide sequence: TGTGCCAGCAGCTTGTTGACAGGCTGGGGGAAGTACTTC.

The chain couples TRBV28 to TRBJ1-2; no clear D gene. The CDR3 sequence is 15 residues long. Trimming took off 5 bases at V and 5 bases at J, with 18 bases between the two ends. The germline CDR1 and CDR2 sequences are MDHEN and SYDVKM. CDR3 residues: CASSPWTASGYGYTF. The CDR3 region has the DNA TGTGCCAGCAGTCCTTGGACTGCAAGTGGTTATGGCTACACCTTC.

The V call is TRBV7-2, the J call TRBJ2-1; TRBD1 matches 9 bases. This CDR3 has 16 amino acids. Per the germline V gene, CDR1 is SGHTA and CDR2 is FQGNSA. J gave up 4 bases and V 5 bases, and 9 bases lay outside the gene matches. The CDR3 spells CASSPQGAERYNEQFF. In DNA, the CDR3 is TGTGCCAGCAGCCCACAGGGGGCGGAACGGTACAATGAGCAGTTCTTC.

The V and J genes are TRBV5-1 and TRBJ1-4, with TRBD1 identical over 7 bases. CDR1 is SGHRS and CDR2 is YFSETQ in the germline V gene. With 0 bases clipped from V and 8 bases from J, the junction kept 7 bases outside the gene matches. CDR3 size: 15 residues. The CDR3: CASSLAGGELEKLFF. The CDR3 region has the DNA TGCGCCAGCAGCTTGGCAGGGGGAGAATTGGAAAAACTGTTTTTT. The full variable domain, completed using reference TRBV5-1 and TRBJ1-4, is KAGVTQTPRYLIKTRGQQVTLSCSPISGHRSVSWYQQTPGQGLQFLFEYFSETQRNKGNFPGRFSGRQFSNSRSEMNVSTLELGDSALYLCASSLAGGELEKLFFGSGTQLSVL.

This rearrangement joins TRBV5-5 to TRBJ2-7; D possibly corresponds to TRBD2 (6 bases). Germline CDR1 and CDR2: SGHKS and YYEKEE (reference sequence). The CDR3 is made up of 15 amino acids. Deletions cut 4 bases from V and 3 bases from J, with 17 bases between. CDR3: CASSERGGYRYEQYF. For the CDR3, the DNA is TGTGCCAGCAGCGAACGTGGGGGGTATCGCTACGAGCAGTACTTC.